A selection of T cell receptor beta chains follows, all from one sample in a study of blood T cells in healthy people across ages. MiXCR was run by TCRdb on the 5' RACE reads, yielding one entry per CDR3 protein. The table has more than 500,000 distinct CDR3 sequences, 25% to 30% seen once. Sequencing was carried out using blood. The receptors stem from a woman aged 70-85 years in good health. The CDR3 runs from the conserved cysteine through the conserved F or W. The D gene is left open where the match is weak. Part of the rows lack a size; the others show once, few, many or a class for expanded clones.

TRBJ2-7	NA	TRBD1	TRBV28	15	CASSVTGATSYEQYF	TGTGCCAGCAGTGTGACAGGGGCGACTTCCTACGAGCAGTACTTC
TRBJ2-1	NA	NA	TRBV3-1	14	CASSQVPGSDEQFF	TGTGCCAGCAGCCAAGTCCCAGGGTCCGATGAGCAGTTCTTC
TRBJ1-2	few	TRBD1	TRBV6-2/TRBV6-3	14	CASSYSSPRGGYTF	TGTGCCAGCAGTTACTCGTCGCCCAGGGGGGGCTACACCTTC
TRBJ1-1	NA	NA	TRBV7-8	13	CASSLEGEGQAFF	TGTGCCAGCAGCTTAGAGGGGGAGGGGCAAGCTTTCTTT
TRBJ1-2	few	TRBD1	TRBV24-1	14	CATSDSGQAKGYTF	TGTGCCACCAGTGATTCCGGACAGGCAAAGGGCTACACCTTC
TRBJ2-5	few	NA	TRBV12-3/TRBV12-4	15	CASSPRTVSRETQYF	TGTGCCAGCAGTCCCCGGACAGTTTCGCGAGAGACCCAGTACTTC
TRBJ2-5	few	TRBD1	TRBV20-1	12	CSAKGQQETQYF	TGCAGTGCTAAGGGACAGCAAGAGACCCAGTACTTC
TRBJ2-3	NA	NA	TRBV29-1	11	CSAAMWDTQYF	TGCAGCGCAGCCATGTGGGATACGCAGTATTTT
TRBJ1-1	NA	NA	TRBV12-5	15	CASDLNTGWNTEAFF	TGTGCTAGTGATTTGAATACAGGTTGGAACACTGAAGCTTTCTTT
TRBJ2-5	NA	TRBD2	TRBV12-3/TRBV12-4	16	CASSLGRGGLQETQYF	TGTGCCAGCAGTTTAGGGCGGGGGGGCCTGCAAGAGACCCAGTACTTC
TRBJ1-6	NA	TRBD1	TRBV5-1	16	CASSLAPGTGGSPLHF	TGCGCCAGCAGCTTGGCCCCCGGGACAGGGGGTTCACCCCTCCACTTT
TRBJ2-7	few	NA	TRBV7-9	12	CASSLVRHEQYF	TGTGCCAGCAGCCTAGTTCGGCACGAGCAGTACTTC
TRBJ2-5	NA	NA	TRBV5-6	16	CASSLDVGSTKETQYF	TGTGCCAGCAGCTTGGATGTGGGGAGTACCAAGGAGACCCAGTACTTC
TRBJ2-5	NA	TRBD1	TRBV6-2/TRBV6-3	15	CASSYQGTDQETQYF	TGTGCCAGCAGTTACCAAGGGACAGACCAAGAGACCCAGTACTTC
TRBJ1-1	NA	TRBD1	TRBV11-2	17	CASSRRRDRLMNTEAFF	TGTGCCAGCAGCCGGAGGCGGGACAGACTCATGAACACTGAAGCTTTCTTT
TRBJ2-7	few	NA	TRBV7-2	14	CASSLDYSSYEQYF	TGTGCCAGCAGCTTAGATTACAGTTCCTACGAGCAGTACTTC
TRBJ2-3	few	NA	TRBV24-1	13	CATSDPSTDTQYF	TGTGCCACCAGTGACCCTAGCACAGATACGCAGTATTTT
TRBJ2-5	few	TRBD2	TRBV20-1	13	CSGTSGGEETQYF	TGCAGCGGGACTAGCGGGGGGGAAGAGACCCAGTACTTC
TRBJ2-2	NA	TRBD2	TRBV3-1	16	CASSRRGGSNTGELFF	TGTGCCAGCAGCCGCCGCGGGGGGTCGAACACCGGGGAGCTGTTTTTT
TRBJ2-7	NA	TRBD1	TRBV30	11	CAWSRGGMQYF	TGTGCCTGGAGCCGAGGGGGCATGCAGTACTTC
TRBJ2-2	few	NA	TRBV24-1	16	CATSDSTGTNTGELFF	TGTGCCACCAGTGATTCTACAGGGACGAACACCGGGGAGCTGTTTTTT
TRBJ2-5	NA	TRBD2	TRBV7-8	15	CASSELAGPQETQYF	TGTGCCAGCAGCGAACTAGCGGGGCCCCAAGAGACCCAGTACTTC
TRBJ2-3	NA	TRBD2	TRBV9	17	CASSVGRGTSSMDTQYF	TGTGCCAGCAGCGTAGGAAGAGGGACTAGCTCGATGGATACGCAGTATTTT
TRBJ2-2	few	TRBD1	TRBV7-9	15	CASSPGQPNTGELFF	TGTGCCAGCAGTCCGGGACAGCCGAACACCGGGGAGCTGTTTTTT
TRBJ1-5	few	TRBD1	TRBV5-5	16	CASSSGQPNSNQPQHF	TGTGCCAGCAGCTCGGGACAGCCAAATAGCAATCAGCCCCAGCATTTT
TRBJ2-3	NA	NA	TRBV9	14	CASSVRPVADTQYF	TGTGCCAGCAGCGTTCGTCCCGTTGCAGATACGCAGTATTTT
TRBJ2-3	few	NA	TRBV5-1	14	CASSLTKSTDTQYF	TGCGCCAGCAGCTTGACGAAAAGCACAGATACGCAGTATTTT
TRBJ1-1	NA	NA	TRBV3-1	13	CASSPGRATEAFF	TGTGCCAGCAGCCCCGGACGGGCCACTGAAGCTTTCTTT
TRBJ1-2	NA	NA	TRBV9	16	CASSSRGQGRNYGYTF	TGTGCCAGCAGCTCCCGTGGGCAGGGACGAAACTATGGCTACACCTTC